The next 18 T cell receptor beta chains were all read from a single sample in a study of tumor and adjacent non-tumor tissue in lung cancer. This sample's RNA came from whole unsorted tissue. TCRbeta libraries were built with three rounds of nested PCR, modified from ARM-PCR. TCRdb called the multiplex PCR reads again in MiXCR, with one record for every CDR3 protein. The data hold tens of thousands of distinct CDR3 sequences, with around 71% observed a single time. Sequenced sample: lung tumor tissue. Receptors originate from a man aged 55 to 70 with non-small cell lung cancer.

With respect to this clonotype: A read error may be the cause here, since a much bigger clone is one base away. This chain links TRBV5-1 with TRBJ1-1; 11 positions match TRBD1. Germline V lookup: CDR1 SGHRS, CDR2 YFSETQ. After removal of 8 bases from V and 8 bases from J, the junction contained 14 bases not matched to a gene. The CDR3 runs to 15 residues. CDR3 region: CASRTGGADREEAFF. The CDR3 DNA follows: TGCGCCAGTAGGACAGGGGGCGCGGATCGTGAAGAAGCTTTCTTT.

About this clonotype itself: A clone one base away is much larger, so this may be a read error. The CDR3 carries no conserved terminal phenylalanine or tryptophan, so it likely arises from a read error. The chain carries TRBV12-3 or TRBV12-4 and TRBJ2-1, with 16 bases identical to TRBD2. CDR3 size: 19 residues. V lost 5 bases to trimming and J lost 0 bases; unmatched junction nucleotides: 7. The CDR3 reads CASSVGTSGRARSYNEQFL. The CDR3 DNA reads TGTGCCAGCAGTGTCGGGACTAGCGGGAGGGCCCGCTCCTACAATGAGCAGTTCCTC.

A note on this clonotype: Relative to the germline gene, one junction end is altered; a read error may explain this. The chain combines TRBV4-1 with TRBJ2-3; the match to TRBD2 covers 9 bases. Per the germline V gene, CDR1 is MGHRA and CDR2 is YSYEKL. The CDR3 consists of 15 residues. The CDR3 reads CASKQRLAATDTQYF. The CDR3 DNA follows: TGCGCCAGCAAGCAGAGACTAGCGGCCACAGATACTCAGTATTTT.

This clonotype was recorded once. A junction end diverges from the germline sequence, so it may reflect a read error. This chain joins TRBV6-1 and TRBJ1-4; unclear D gene. Germline CDR1 is MNHNS and CDR2 is SASEGT. The CDR3 is 13 amino acids. The DNA of the CDR3 is TGTGCCAGTAGTGGAGAGGCTAATGAAAAACTGTTTTTT. As protein: CASSGEANEKLFF.

This clonotype was seen at least ten times. V is TRBV20-1 and J is TRBJ2-7; D unclear. The germline CDR1 and CDR2 sequences are DFQATT and SNEGSKA (reference sequence). There are 14 residues in the CDR3. The V gene lost 0 bases and the J gene lost 2 bases, with 11 bases spanning the gap. The CDR3 loop reads CSARDDRSTYEQYF. The DNA of the CDR3 is TGCAGTGCTAGAGATGACCGGTCTACCTACGAGCAGTACTTC.

To note about this clonotype: At one end the junction does not follow the germline gene, possibly because of a read error. The CDR3: CASSLSASRANVLAF. CDR3 in DNA: TGTGCCAGCAGTTTAAGTGCATCTAGGGCCAACGTCCTGGCTTTC. The rearrangement joins TRBV28 to TRBJ2-6; no clear D gene. The CDR3 runs 15 residues. Germline CDR1 MDHEN, CDR2 SYDVKM.

This clonotype was counted between two and nine times. The J gene is TRBJ1-6, the V gene TRBV10-2, with D possibly matching TRBD1 (6 bases). The germline V gene encodes CDR1 WSHSY and CDR2 SAAADI. The CDR3 runs to 14 residues. CDR3 loop: CATTDGTTYSPLHF. In DNA, the CDR3 is TGCGCTACCACAGACGGGACAACTTATTCACCCCTCCACTTT.

V and J are TRBV6-5 and TRBJ2-1; D unresolved. The CDR3 covers 12 residues. The ends were cut back, 10 bases at V and 3 bases at J, with 10 bases in the middle. Germline CDR1 is MNHEY and CDR2 is SVGAGI. This CDR3 is CANTASYNEQFF. The CDR3 DNA follows: TGTGCCAACACGGCCAGCTACAATGAGCAGTTCTTC.

This clonotype was seen once. Given the absence of the conserved phenylalanine or tryptophan at the CDR3 end, a read error is likely. This rearrangement joins TRBV20-1 to TRBJ2-3; 14 bases agree with TRBD2. CDR1 is DFQATT and CDR2 is SNEGSKA in the germline V gene (reference sequence). The CDR3 loop spans 18 amino acids. Losses at the gene ends were 0 bases for V and 6 bases for J; bases not matched to a gene: 11. CDR3 in DNA: TGCAGTGCTAGAGATCTGTTGCGACTAGCGGGAGGGACGGATACGCAGTATCTT. Translation: CSARDLLRLAGGTDTQYL.

About this clonotype: Sequence at one end of the junction differs from germline and may be a read error. The chain links TRBV6-5 to TRBJ2-1, with D hard to call. Germline CDR1 and CDR2: MNHEY and SVGAGI. This CDR3 is 15 amino acids long. The CDR3 bases are TGTGTCAGCAGTTACTCGGGCGGCACATACAATGAGCAGTTCTTC. Protein: CVSSYSGGTYNEQFF.

With respect to this clonotype: The CDR3 ends on some other residue instead of the conserved phenylalanine or tryptophan, so this is likely a read error. This chain connects TRBV4-1 to TRBJ2-7; no reliable D call. Trimming took off 4 bases at V and 3 bases at J, with 13 bases between the two ends. CDR3 length equals 14 residues. Germline V gene data show CDR1 as MGHRA and CDR2 as YSYEKL. The CDR3 DNA follows: TGCGCCAGCAGCCGAGTCGGCCAGCACTACGAGCAGTACTAC. It codes for CASSRVGQHYEQYY.

This clonotype was observed many times. The rearrangement joins TRBV6-5 to TRBJ2-2, with 8 positions matching TRBD1. Germline V gene sequence: CDR1 MNHEY, CDR2 SVGAGI. The CDR3 covers 17 residues. The V segment lost 6 bases and the J segment 4 bases; nucleotides outside the gene matches: 13. CDR3 sequence: CASSHRTGNVGTGELFF. The CDR3 DNA is TGTGCCAGCAGCCACAGGACAGGGAATGTAGGCACCGGGGAGCTGTTTTTT.

As concerns this clonotype: Possible read error: a much larger clone is one base away. The chain links TRBV5-5 to TRBJ2-2; D may be TRBD1 (6 bases). CDR1 SGHKS and CDR2 YYEKEE come from the germline V gene (reference sequence). The CDR3 has 15 amino acids. CDR3 sequence reads: CATSLGQGIAGELFF. The CDR3 DNA is TGTGCCACCAGCTTGGGTCAGGGGATTGCCGGGGAGCTGTTTTTT.

Turning to this clonotype: One end of the junction is discordant with germline, which a read error may explain. This rearrangement joins TRBV6-6 to TRBJ2-1, with TRBD2 as a possible D gene (5 bases). The CDR3 runs 13 residues. Germline lookup yields CDR1 MNHNY and CDR2 SVGAGI (reference sequence). CDR3 loop: CTSSPVAYNERLF. The DNA of the CDR3 is TGTACCAGCAGCCCCGTGGCATACAATGAGCGGTTATTC.

Worth noting for this clonotype: At one of its ends the junction is not consistent with the germline gene, which may arise from a read error. The chain joins TRBV29-1 to TRBJ2-7; D uncertain. The CDR3 has 11 amino acids. Germline loops: CDR1 SQVTM, CDR2 ANQGSEA. The CDR3 region has the DNA TGCAGCGCCAACAAAGGCTACGAGCAATACTTC. Protein sequence: CSANKGYEQYF.

This chain links TRBV12-3 or TRBV12-4 with TRBJ2-1; D is perhaps TRBD1 or TRBD2 (5 bases each). This CDR3 spans 12 amino acids. V was cut by 5 bases and J by 9 bases, with 11 bases left in between. CDR3 protein: CASSLRESEQFF. The CDR3 coding sequence is TGTGCCAGCAGTCTCAGGGAGAGTGAGCAGTTCTTC.

V usage is TRBV28 and J usage is TRBJ2-3, with TRBD2 identical over 7 bases. This CDR3 has 15 residues. CDR1 and CDR2 from the germline V gene are MDHEN and SYDVKM. The V gene end was trimmed by 2 bases and the J gene end by 2 bases; junction bases not matched to a gene: 4. CDR3 nucleotide sequence: TGTGCCAGCAGTTTAGGAGGGGACTACACAGATACGCAGTATTTT. Its protein is CASSLGGDYTDTQYF.

CDR3 in DNA: TGTGCCAGCACCAAGGCGGGAGGGTACAATGGACAGTTCTTC. Translated: CASTKAGGYNGQFF. The chain recombines TRBV6-6 with TRBJ2-1; 9 bases map to TRBD2. Germline V gene lookup returns CDR1 MNHNY and CDR2 SVGAGI (reference sequence). This CDR3 is 14 amino acids long. Trimming removed 7 bases from V and 13 bases from J; junction bases left unmatched: 14.